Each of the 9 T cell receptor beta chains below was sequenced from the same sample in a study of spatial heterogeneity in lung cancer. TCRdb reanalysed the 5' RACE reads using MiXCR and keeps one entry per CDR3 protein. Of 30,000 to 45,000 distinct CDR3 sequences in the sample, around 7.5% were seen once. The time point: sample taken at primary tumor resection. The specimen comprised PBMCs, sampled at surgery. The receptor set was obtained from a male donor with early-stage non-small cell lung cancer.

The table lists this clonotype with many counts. CDR3 sequence (DNA): TGTGCCAGCAGCGGAGCGGGGACAGATACGCAGTATTTT. Protein: CASSGAGTDTQYF. The V gene is TRBV7-3, the J gene TRBJ2-3; TRBD2 matches 7 bases. The CDR3 covers 13 residues. V shed 5 bases, J shed 3 bases, and the junction held 2 bases outside the gene matches. CDR1 is SGHTA and CDR2 is FQGTGA in the germline V gene.

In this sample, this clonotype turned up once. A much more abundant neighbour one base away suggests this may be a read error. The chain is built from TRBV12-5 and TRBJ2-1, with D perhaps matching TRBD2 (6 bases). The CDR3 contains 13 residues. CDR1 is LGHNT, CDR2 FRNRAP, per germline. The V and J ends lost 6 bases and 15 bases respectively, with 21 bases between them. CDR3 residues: CASGPEGTLKLFF. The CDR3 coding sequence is TGTGCTAGTGGCCCCGAGGGGACTCTAAAGCTGTTCTTC.

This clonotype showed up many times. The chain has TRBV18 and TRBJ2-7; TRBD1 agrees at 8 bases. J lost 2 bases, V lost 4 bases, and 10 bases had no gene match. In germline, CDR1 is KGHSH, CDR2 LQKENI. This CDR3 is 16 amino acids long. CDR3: CASSLAPGQGTYEQYF. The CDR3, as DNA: TGTGCCAGCTCACTCGCCCCCGGACAGGGAACCTACGAGCAGTACTTC.

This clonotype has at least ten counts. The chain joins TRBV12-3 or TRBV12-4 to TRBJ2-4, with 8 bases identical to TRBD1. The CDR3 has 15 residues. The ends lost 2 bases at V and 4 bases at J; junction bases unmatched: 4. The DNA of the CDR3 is TGTGCCAGCAGTTTACAAGGACAGGGTAAAAACATTCAGTACTTC. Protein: CASSLQGQGKNIQYF.

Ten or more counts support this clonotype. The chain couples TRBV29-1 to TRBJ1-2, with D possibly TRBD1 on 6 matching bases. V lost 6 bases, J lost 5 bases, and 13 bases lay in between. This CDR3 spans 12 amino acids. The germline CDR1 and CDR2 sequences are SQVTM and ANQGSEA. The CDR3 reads CSVGDNGYGYTF. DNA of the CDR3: TGCAGCGTGGGGGACAATGGGTATGGCTACACCTTC.

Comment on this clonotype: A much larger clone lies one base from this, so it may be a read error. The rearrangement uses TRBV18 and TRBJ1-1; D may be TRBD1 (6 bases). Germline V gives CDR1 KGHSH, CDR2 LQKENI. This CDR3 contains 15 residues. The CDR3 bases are TGTGGCAGCTCACTCAGTGGGGGCCCGAACACTGAAGCTTTCTTT. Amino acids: CGSSLSGGPNTEAFF.

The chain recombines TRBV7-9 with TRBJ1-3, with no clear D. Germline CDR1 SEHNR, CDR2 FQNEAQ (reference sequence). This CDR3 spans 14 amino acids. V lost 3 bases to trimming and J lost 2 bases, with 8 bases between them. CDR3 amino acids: CASSFEDAGNTIYF. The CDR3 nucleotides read TGTGCCAGCAGCTTTGAGGACGCTGGAAACACCATATATTTT.

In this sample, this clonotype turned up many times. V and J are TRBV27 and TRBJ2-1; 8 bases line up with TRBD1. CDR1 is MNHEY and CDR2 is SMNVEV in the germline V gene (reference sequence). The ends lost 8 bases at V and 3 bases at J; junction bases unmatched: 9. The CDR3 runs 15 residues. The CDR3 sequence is CASSPYRGDYNEQFF. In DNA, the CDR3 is TGTGCCAGCTCACCTTACAGGGGGGACTACAATGAGCAGTTCTTC.

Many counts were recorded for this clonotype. The CDR3, as DNA: TGTGCCAGCAGCCAAGATCGCGGGAATATCGTAAGCACTGAAGCTTTCTTT. Translation gives CASSQDRGNIVSTEAFF. J is TRBJ1-1 and V is TRBV3-1; D remains unclear. CDR1 is LGHDT, CDR2 YNNKEL, per germline (reference sequence). V lost 0 bases to trimming and J lost 4 bases, with 18 bases between them. The CDR3 spans 17 residues.